The source of this T cell receptor beta chain is a study of T cell repertoires in cytomegalovirus infection (dated 2019 in TCRdb). About the full investigation: The peptide stimulations were aimed at well-studied HLA-B-restricted epitopes as well as recently identified HLA-C-restricted CMV epitopes, whose presentation resists viral immunomodulation. The HLA type of each donor mattered for the analysis, because public TCR beta signatures pointed to carriage of CMV infection along with the matching HLA type.

Per the publication, the treatment or condition label means: in vitro stimulation with specific CMV peptide epitopes to enrich CMV-specific T cells. Note on this clonotype: Which antigen it targets is not known. No base quality information exists; no much larger clone differs at one position.

General findings and caveats noted by the study authors: The ex vivo response was dominated by HLA-C-restricted CMV-specific TCR beta clonotypes, which also provided the single most frequent clonotype in two of eight donors. In both this cohort and an independent roughly 330-donor cohort, the cumulative frequency of public TCR beta family members distinguished carriers of CMV infection plus the relevant HLA type.

Sequencing relied on an Illumina HiSeq 1500. Starting from the raw public reads, TCRdb applied fastp trimming at Q25, assembled clones with MiXCR and retained in-frame beta chains. Each record represents a unique CDR3 protein, reported with the most common genes and DNA among its rows. The sample has about 140,000 distinct CDR3 sequences on record, about 32% of them singletons. Of the sample, about 52% is held by the ten largest clones. CDR3 length: 15 amino acids, cysteine to phenylalanine. This entry keeps only the CDR3 DNA: 45 bases, framed from base 1. V lost 5 bases and J lost 2 bases; the stretch between them is 16 bases long. CDR1 SGHVS and CDR2 FNYEAQ were looked up in the germline V gene.

Recombination linked TRBV7-6 to TRBJ2-7; TRBD1 might be the D gene, on 6 matching bases. The source of this sequence is a human donor in good health (CMV status not recorded). Some clones in this sample may be carry-over from other donors' samples. The specimen was CD8+ T cells from cultured PBMCs, collected from culture after CMV antigen stimulation. The CDR3 is CASSQIRDTAYEQYF. In nucleotide form, the sequence is TGTGCCAGCAGCCAGATCCGGGACACCGCCTACGAGCAGTACTTC.